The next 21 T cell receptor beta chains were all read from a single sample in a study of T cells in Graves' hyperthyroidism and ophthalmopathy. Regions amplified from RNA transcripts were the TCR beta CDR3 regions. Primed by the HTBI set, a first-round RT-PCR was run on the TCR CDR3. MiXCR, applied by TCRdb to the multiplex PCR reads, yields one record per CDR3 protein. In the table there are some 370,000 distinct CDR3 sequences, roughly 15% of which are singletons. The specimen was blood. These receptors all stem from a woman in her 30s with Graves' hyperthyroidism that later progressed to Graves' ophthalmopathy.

CDR3 residues: CASKVTGTNQPQHF. In DNA form, the CDR3 reads TGTGCCAGCAAAGTGACAGGGACGAATCAGCCCCAGCATTTT. The chain carries TRBV6-1 and TRBJ1-5; 7 bases match TRBD1. There are 14 residues in the CDR3. V gave up 7 bases and J gave up 4 bases; unmatched junction bases: 7. The germline V gene has CDR1 MNHNS and CDR2 SASEGT.

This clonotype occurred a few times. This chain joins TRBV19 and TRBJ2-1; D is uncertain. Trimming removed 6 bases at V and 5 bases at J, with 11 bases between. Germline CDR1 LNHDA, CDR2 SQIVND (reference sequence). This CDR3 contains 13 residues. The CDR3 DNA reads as TGTGCCAGTAGCAAATATTCTAACAATGAGCAGTTCTTC. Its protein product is CASSKYSNNEQFF.

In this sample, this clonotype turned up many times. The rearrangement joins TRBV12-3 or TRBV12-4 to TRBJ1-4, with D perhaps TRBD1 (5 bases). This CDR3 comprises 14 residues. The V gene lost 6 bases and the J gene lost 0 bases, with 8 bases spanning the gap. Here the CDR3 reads CASSRQSTNEKLFF. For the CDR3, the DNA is TGTGCCAGCAGCCGACAGTCAACTAATGAAAAACTGTTTTTT.

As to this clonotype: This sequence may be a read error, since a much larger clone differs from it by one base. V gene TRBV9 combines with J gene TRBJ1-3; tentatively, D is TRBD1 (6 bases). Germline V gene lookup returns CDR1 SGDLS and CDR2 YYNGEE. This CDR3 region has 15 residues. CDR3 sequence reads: CANSVVRGSVNTIYF. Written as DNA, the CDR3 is TGTGCCAACAGCGTCGTCAGGGGTTCCGTAAACACCATATATTTT.

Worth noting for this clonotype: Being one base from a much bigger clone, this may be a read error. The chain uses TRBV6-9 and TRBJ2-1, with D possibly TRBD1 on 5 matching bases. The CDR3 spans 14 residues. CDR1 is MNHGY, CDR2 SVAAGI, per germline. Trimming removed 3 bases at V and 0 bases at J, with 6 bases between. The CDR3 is CASSYDSSYNEQFF. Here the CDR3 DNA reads TGTGCCAGCAGTTACGACAGCTCCTACAATGAGCAGTTCTTC.

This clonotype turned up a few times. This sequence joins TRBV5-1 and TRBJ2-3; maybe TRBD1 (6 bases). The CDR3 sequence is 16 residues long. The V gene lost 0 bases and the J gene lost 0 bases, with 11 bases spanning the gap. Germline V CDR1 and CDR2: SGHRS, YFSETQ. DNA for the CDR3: TGCGCCAGCAGCTTGGGGGGGCGAACTAGCACAGATACGCAGTATTTT. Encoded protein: CASSLGGRTSTDTQYF.

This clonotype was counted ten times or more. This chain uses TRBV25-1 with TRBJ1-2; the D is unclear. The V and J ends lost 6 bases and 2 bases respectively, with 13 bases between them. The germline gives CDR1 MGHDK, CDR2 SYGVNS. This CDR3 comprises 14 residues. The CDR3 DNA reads TGTGCCAGCAGGGCCCCAGGAGGCAACTATGGCTACACCTTC. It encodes CASRAPGGNYGYTF.

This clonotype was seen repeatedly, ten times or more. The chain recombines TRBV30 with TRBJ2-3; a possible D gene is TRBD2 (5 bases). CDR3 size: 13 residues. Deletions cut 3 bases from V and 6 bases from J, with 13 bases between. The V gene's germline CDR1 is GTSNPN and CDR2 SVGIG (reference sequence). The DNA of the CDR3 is TGTGCCTGGAGCGGGGTAGGATGGGATACGCAGTATTTT. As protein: CAWSGVGWDTQYF.

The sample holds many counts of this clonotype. For the CDR3, the DNA is TGCAGTACATACCGGGACTACTCCAGCACAGATACGCAGTATTTT. The encoded protein is CSTYRDYSSTDTQYF. The rearrangement uses TRBV20-1 and TRBJ2-3; TRBD2 agrees at 7 bases. Germline CDR1 reads DFQATT; CDR2 reads SNEGSKA (reference sequence). Trimming removed 8 bases from V and 0 bases from J; junction bases left unmatched: 11. The CDR3 has 15 residues.

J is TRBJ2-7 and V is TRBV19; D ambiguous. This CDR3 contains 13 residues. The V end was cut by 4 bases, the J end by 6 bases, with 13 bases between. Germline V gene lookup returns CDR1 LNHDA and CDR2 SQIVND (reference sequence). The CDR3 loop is CASSTLQRSEQYF. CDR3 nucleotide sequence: TGTGCCAGTAGTACTCTACAGCGAAGCGAGCAGTACTTC.

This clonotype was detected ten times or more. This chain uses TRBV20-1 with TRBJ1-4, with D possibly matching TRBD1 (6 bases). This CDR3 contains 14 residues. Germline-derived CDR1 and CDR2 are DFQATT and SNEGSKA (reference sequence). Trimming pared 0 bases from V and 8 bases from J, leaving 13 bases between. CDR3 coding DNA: TGCAGTGCTAGAGATCGGGGGCTTAGGGAAAAACTGTTTTTT. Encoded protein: CSARDRGLREKLFF.

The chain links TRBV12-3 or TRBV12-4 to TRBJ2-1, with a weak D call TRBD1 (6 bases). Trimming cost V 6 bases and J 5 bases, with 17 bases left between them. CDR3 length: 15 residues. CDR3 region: CASSYRDIVNNEQFF. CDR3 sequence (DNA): TGTGCCAGCAGCTACAGGGATATAGTTAACAATGAGCAGTTCTTC.

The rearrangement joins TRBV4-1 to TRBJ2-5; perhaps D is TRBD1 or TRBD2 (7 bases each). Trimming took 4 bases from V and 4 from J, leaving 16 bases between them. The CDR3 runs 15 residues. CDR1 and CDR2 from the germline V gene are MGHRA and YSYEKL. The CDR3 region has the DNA TGCGCCAGCAGCCCCATACAGGGGAGGGCAGAGACCCAGTACTTC. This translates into CASSPIQGRAETQYF.

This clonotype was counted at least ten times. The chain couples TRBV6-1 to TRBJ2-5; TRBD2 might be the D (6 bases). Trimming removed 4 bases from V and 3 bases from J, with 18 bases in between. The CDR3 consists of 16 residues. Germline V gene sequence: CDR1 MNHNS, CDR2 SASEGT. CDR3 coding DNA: TGTGCCAGCAGTGGGGACTCAGACGGCGACAAAGAGACCCAGTACTTC. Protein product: CASSGDSDGDKETQYF.

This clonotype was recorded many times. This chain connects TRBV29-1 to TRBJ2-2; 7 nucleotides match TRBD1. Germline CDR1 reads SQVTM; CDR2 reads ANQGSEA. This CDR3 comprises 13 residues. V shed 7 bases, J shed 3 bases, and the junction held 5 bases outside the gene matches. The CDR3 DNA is TGCAGCGCGACAGGGCGCGACACCGGGGAGCTGTTTTTT. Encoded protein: CSATGRDTGELFF.

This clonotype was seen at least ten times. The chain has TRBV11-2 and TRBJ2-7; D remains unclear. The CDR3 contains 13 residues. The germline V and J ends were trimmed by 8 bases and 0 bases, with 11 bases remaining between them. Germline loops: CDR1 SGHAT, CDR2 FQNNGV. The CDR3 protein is CASGPVPSYEQYF. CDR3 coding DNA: TGTGCCAGCGGCCCAGTGCCCTCCTACGAGCAGTACTTC.

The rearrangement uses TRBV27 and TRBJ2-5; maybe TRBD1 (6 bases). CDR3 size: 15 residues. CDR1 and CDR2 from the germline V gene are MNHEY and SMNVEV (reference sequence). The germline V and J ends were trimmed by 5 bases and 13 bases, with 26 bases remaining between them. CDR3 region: CASSMMTGDLRGVYF. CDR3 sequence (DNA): TGTGCCAGCAGTATGATGACAGGAGACCTCCGTGGGGTGTACTTC.

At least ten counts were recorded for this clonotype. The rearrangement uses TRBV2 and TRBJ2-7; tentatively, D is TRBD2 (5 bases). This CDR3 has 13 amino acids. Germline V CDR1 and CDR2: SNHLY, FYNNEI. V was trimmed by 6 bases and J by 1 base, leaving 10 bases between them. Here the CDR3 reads CASSVGLSYEQYF. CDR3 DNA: TGTGCCAGCAGCGTAGGACTGTCCTACGAGCAGTACTTC.

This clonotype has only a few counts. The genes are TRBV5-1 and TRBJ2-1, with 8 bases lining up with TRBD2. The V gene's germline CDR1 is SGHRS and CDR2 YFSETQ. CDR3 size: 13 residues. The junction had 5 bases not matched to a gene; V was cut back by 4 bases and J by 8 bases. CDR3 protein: CASSTISGDEQFF. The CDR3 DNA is TGCGCCAGCAGCACCATTAGCGGGGATGAGCAGTTCTTC.

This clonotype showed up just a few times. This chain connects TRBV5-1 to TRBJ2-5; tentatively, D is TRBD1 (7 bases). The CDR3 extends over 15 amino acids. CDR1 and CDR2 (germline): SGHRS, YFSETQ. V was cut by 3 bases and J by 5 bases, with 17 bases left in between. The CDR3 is CASSWGDRAGETQYF. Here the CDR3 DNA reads TGCGCCAGCAGCTGGGGCGACAGGGCGGGGGAGACCCAGTACTTC.

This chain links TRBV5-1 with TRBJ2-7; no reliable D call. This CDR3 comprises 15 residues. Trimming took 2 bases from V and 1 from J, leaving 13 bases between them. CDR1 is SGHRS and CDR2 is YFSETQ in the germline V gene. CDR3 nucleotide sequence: TGCGCCAGCAGCTTTCTTGGGATAGGATCCTACGAGCAGTACTTC. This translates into CASSFLGIGSYEQYF.